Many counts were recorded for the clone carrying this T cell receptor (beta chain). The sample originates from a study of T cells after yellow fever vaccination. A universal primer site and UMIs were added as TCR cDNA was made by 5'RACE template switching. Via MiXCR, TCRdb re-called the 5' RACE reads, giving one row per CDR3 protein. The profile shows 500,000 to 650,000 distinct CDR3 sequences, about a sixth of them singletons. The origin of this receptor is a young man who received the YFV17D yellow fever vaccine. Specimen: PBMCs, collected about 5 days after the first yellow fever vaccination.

DNA for the CDR3: TGTGCCAGCAGCCCCCACCGGGACAGGGGGCGAGATACGCAGTATTTT. The encoded protein is CASSPHRDRGRDTQYF. The rearrangement joins TRBV7-2 to TRBJ2-3; 12 bases fit TRBD1. Germline trimming cut 5 bases from V and 5 bases from J; bases unmatched to any gene: 8. The CDR3 is 16 residues long. Germline CDR1 and CDR2: SGHTA and FQGNSA.